This TCR beta chain stems from a study of vaccination effects on CD4 cells after COVID-19. Study-wide results and limits: Just 1 of 255 vaccine-induced clones in healthy recipients was cross-reactive.

Sequencing followed a ViraFEST assay step that expanded antigen-specific CD4+ T cells with viral peptide pools. Having been cultured for roughly 10 days, the cells underwent CD4+ T cell isolation. Two doses of either BNT162b2 or mRNA-1273 were given to each participant. Measured with immunoSEQ multiplex PCR; TCRdb has only the in-frame clones, and not every one. The sample lists 15,000 or so clones, roughly 68% occurring once. Only a few counts were recorded for this clone. Antigen specificity is unknown. Trimming removed 0 bases from V and 4 bases from J; junction bases left unmatched: 9. The germline V gene has CDR1 SGHRS and CDR2 YFSETQ. CDR3 length: 18 residues.

The chain employs TRBV5-1 and TRBJ2-1, with 11 bases identical to TRBD2. The sample was CD4+ T cells from PBMCs cultured with SARS-CoV-2 spike peptides, taken after COVID-19 vaccination. This receptor was obtained from a human donor who received a COVID-19 vaccine. CDR3 region: CASSLAGLAGGPYNEQFF. The CDR3 DNA is TGCGCCAGCAGCTTGGCCGGGCTAGCGGGGGGCCCATACAATGAGCAGTTCTTC.